This record concerns one T cell receptor (beta chain) sequence. TCRdb keeps only in-frame clones here, not all; method: immunoSEQ multiplex PCR. The sample has about 660,000 clones, 87% seen once; the top ten hold roughly 0.0089%. The sample originates from a study of shared T cell receptors in the human thymus. CDR1 is SGHVS and CDR2 is FNYEAQ in the germline V gene. The CDR3 sequence is 19 residues long. J was trimmed by 5 bases and V by 5 bases; bases with no gene match: 17. This same sample was also part of a study on human thymus T cells. That investigation notes: Healthy Finnish infants undergoing corrective surgery for congenital heart defects were the donors. Obtained as resections during corrective heart surgery, the thymus tissue was then studied. Repertoires sampled from thymus and blood appeared biased in V and J gene usage. Unrelated people showed highly overlapping thymic repertoires, related research reported.

Sequencing was done on a sample of thymocytes. The J gene is TRBJ2-2, the V gene TRBV7-6; 10 nucleotides agree with TRBD1. The clonotype comes from a boy under two years old with a congenital heart defect. CDR3 sequence: CASSQPADLRTGGTGELFF. Here the CDR3 DNA reads TGTGCCAGCAGCCAACCCGCGGACCTCCGGACAGGGGGAACCGGGGAGCTGTTTTTT.